This is a list of T cell receptor beta chains from one sample in a study of T cells in Graves' hyperthyroidism and ophthalmopathy. TCRdb used MiXCR to reprocess the multiplex PCR reads, holding one entry per CDR3 protein. The table shows hundreds of thousands of distinct CDR3 sequences, with 12% to 15% occurring only once. The specimen was blood. These receptors originate from a woman aged 18-29 years with Graves' hyperthyroidism. Both conserved end residues are part of each CDR3. Each record gives: clone size, D gene, J gene, V gene, CDR3 DNA, CDR3 protein. D genes are given only for firm matches. A row's size may be missing; if present it is once, few, many or a size class.

clone_size: .; d_call: .; j_call: TRBJ2-3; v_call: TRBV20-1; cdr3_nt: TGCAGTGCTAGTGAGAGCGGCACAGATACGCAGTATTTT; cdr3_aa: CSASESGTDTQYF
clone_size: .; d_call: TRBD2; j_call: TRBJ2-1; v_call: TRBV10-3; cdr3_nt: TGTGCCATCAGCAGACTAGCGACAAACAATGAGCAGTTCTTC; cdr3_aa: CAISRLATNNEQFF
clone_size: few; d_call: .; j_call: TRBJ1-1; v_call: TRBV6-1; cdr3_nt: TGTGCCAGCAAAGCCAGGGAGATCGCTGAAGCTTTCTTT; cdr3_aa: CASKAREIAEAFF
clone_size: .; d_call: TRBD2; j_call: TRBJ2-7; v_call: TRBV9; cdr3_nt: TGTGCCAGCAGCTCTGGGACTAGCGCCTACGAGCAGTACTTC; cdr3_aa: CASSSGTSAYEQYF
clone_size: many; d_call: .; j_call: TRBJ1-1; v_call: TRBV7-3; cdr3_nt: TGTGCCAGCAGCCCGGACGCGGGACAGAACACTGAAGCTTTCTTT; cdr3_aa: CASSPDAGQNTEAFF
clone_size: many; d_call: .; j_call: TRBJ2-1; v_call: TRBV7-9; cdr3_nt: TGTGCCAGCAGCCAGGGGCCACCGAGGAATGAGCAGTTCTTC; cdr3_aa: CASSQGPPRNEQFF
clone_size: .; d_call: TRBD1; j_call: TRBJ1-2; v_call: TRBV27; cdr3_nt: TGTGCCAGCAGGAAACAGGGGCTTAACTATGGCTACACCTTC; cdr3_aa: CASRKQGLNYGYTF
clone_size: .; d_call: .; j_call: TRBJ1-1; v_call: TRBV3-1; cdr3_nt: TGTGCCAGCAGTCCATGGACGGGTGCCCTAATGAACACTGAAGCTTTCTTT; cdr3_aa: CASSPWTGALMNTEAFF
clone_size: .; d_call: .; j_call: TRBJ2-6; v_call: TRBV29-1; cdr3_nt: TGCAGCGCTACGGGATCTGGGGCCAACGTCCTGACTTTC; cdr3_aa: CSATGSGANVLTF
clone_size: many; d_call: TRBD2; j_call: TRBJ2-3; v_call: TRBV20-1; cdr3_nt: TGCAGTGCTAGGCTAGCGGGAGGGGATACGCAGTATTTT; cdr3_aa: CSARLAGGDTQYF
clone_size: many; d_call: .; j_call: TRBJ1-4; v_call: TRBV5-6; cdr3_nt: TGTGCCAGCAGCCCGGGACCCGGGGCTACGAATGAAAAACTGTTTTTT; cdr3_aa: CASSPGPGATNEKLFF
clone_size: few; d_call: .; j_call: TRBJ2-7; v_call: TRBV18; cdr3_nt: TGTGCCAGCTCAGTGGGGCTGGAAGGGGTCTCCTACGAGCAGTACTTC; cdr3_aa: CASSVGLEGVSYEQYF
clone_size: many; d_call: .; j_call: TRBJ1-5; v_call: TRBV5-5; cdr3_nt: TGTGCCAGCAGCTTGTCCTTAAGTCAGCCCCAGCATTTT; cdr3_aa: CASSLSLSQPQHF
clone_size: few; d_call: .; j_call: TRBJ2-5; v_call: TRBV29-1; cdr3_nt: TGCAGCGTTGAGCTTCCTGGGGAGACCCAGTACTTC; cdr3_aa: CSVELPGETQYF
clone_size: .; d_call: TRBD1; j_call: TRBJ2-1; v_call: TRBV7-3; cdr3_nt: TGTGCCAGCAGCTTAGGACAGGGGGCCACTAATGAGCAGTTCTTC; cdr3_aa: CASSLGQGATNEQFF
clone_size: .; d_call: TRBD2; j_call: TRBJ2-7; v_call: TRBV6-2/TRBV6-3; cdr3_nt: TGTGCCAGCAGTTACCGGACTAGCGGGACCTTCTACGAGCAGTACTTC; cdr3_aa: CASSYRTSGTFYEQYF
clone_size: few; d_call: .; j_call: TRBJ1-1; v_call: TRBV29-1; cdr3_nt: TGCAGCGTTGATGGCGTAGAAGCTTTCTTT; cdr3_aa: CSVDGVEAFF
clone_size: few; d_call: .; j_call: TRBJ2-7; v_call: TRBV30; cdr3_nt: TGTGCCTGGGGCCCCGAACCCTCCTACGAGCAGTACTTC; cdr3_aa: CAWGPEPSYEQYF
clone_size: few; d_call: TRBD2; j_call: TRBJ2-1; v_call: TRBV6-1; cdr3_nt: TGTGCCAGCAGGATCACTAGCGGCTCCTACAATGAGCAGTTCTTC; cdr3_aa: CASRITSGSYNEQFF
clone_size: .; d_call: TRBD2; j_call: TRBJ2-5; v_call: TRBV20-1; cdr3_nt: TGCAGTGCTAGAGTTACGGGACTAGCCCAAGAGACCCAGTACTTC; cdr3_aa: CSARVTGLAQETQYF
clone_size: many; d_call: TRBD1; j_call: TRBJ2-7; v_call: TRBV28; cdr3_nt: TGTGCCAGCAGCTTGGGGACAGCGCCCTACGAGCAGTACTTC; cdr3_aa: CASSLGTAPYEQYF
clone_size: few; d_call: TRBD1; j_call: TRBJ1-2; v_call: TRBV10-2; cdr3_nt: TGCGCCAGCAGCCACAGGGGGTCTAACTATGGCTACACCTTC; cdr3_aa: CASSHRGSNYGYTF
clone_size: few; d_call: .; j_call: TRBJ1-4; v_call: TRBV7-9; cdr3_nt: TGTGCCAGCAGCTTAGTCCCTGGCGATCGGGCTGAAGAAAAACTGTTTTTT; cdr3_aa: CASSLVPGDRAEEKLFF
clone_size: .; d_call: .; j_call: TRBJ1-1; v_call: TRBV29-1; cdr3_nt: TGCAGCGTTGAACTAATCACTGAAGCTTTCTTT; cdr3_aa: CSVELITEAFF
clone_size: few; d_call: TRBD1; j_call: TRBJ1-1; v_call: TRBV24-1; cdr3_nt: TGTGCCACCAGTGACCACAGGGGCGAGAGGACTGAAGCTTTCTTT; cdr3_aa: CATSDHRGERTEAFF
clone_size: .; d_call: .; j_call: TRBJ2-5; v_call: TRBV6-1; cdr3_nt: TGTGCCAGCAGTGAATCAGGGCTGGGGGAGACCCAGTACTTC; cdr3_aa: CASSESGLGETQYF
clone_size: .; d_call: TRBD1; j_call: TRBJ2-6; v_call: TRBV19; cdr3_nt: TGTGCCAGTAGCCTGACAGGGGGCACGGGGGCCAACGTCCTGACTTTC; cdr3_aa: CASSLTGGTGANVLTF
clone_size: .; d_call: TRBD2; j_call: TRBJ2-3; v_call: TRBV9; cdr3_nt: TGTGCCAGCAGCTCTCCTAGCGGTTGGGGCCCAGATACGCAGTATTTT; cdr3_aa: CASSSPSGWGPDTQYF
clone_size: many; d_call: .; j_call: TRBJ1-1; v_call: TRBV2; cdr3_nt: TGTGCCGGCGGCCCGTTAGGAGGGCCCACTGAAGCTTTCTTT; cdr3_aa: CAGGPLGGPTEAFF
clone_size: .; d_call: TRBD1; j_call: TRBJ1-4; v_call: TRBV4-3; cdr3_nt: TGCGCCAGCAGCCAAGCCGCGACAGGGGATACGCGTGGTGAAAAACTGTTTTTT; cdr3_aa: CASSQAATGDTRGEKLFF
clone_size: many; d_call: TRBD1; j_call: TRBJ2-1; v_call: TRBV6-1; cdr3_nt: TGTGCCACCCGGGACAGGGGGCGCATTGAGCAGTTCTTC; cdr3_aa: CATRDRGRIEQFF
clone_size: many; d_call: TRBD1; j_call: TRBJ1-5; v_call: TRBV2; cdr3_nt: TGTGCCAGCAGTCGAATGGGACAGGGGGGTCAGCCCCAGCATTTT; cdr3_aa: CASSRMGQGGQPQHF
clone_size: few; d_call: .; j_call: TRBJ1-2; v_call: TRBV6-1; cdr3_nt: TGTGCCAGCACCCCGGGTGCGAACTATGGCTACACCTTC; cdr3_aa: CASTPGANYGYTF
clone_size: many; d_call: TRBD2; j_call: TRBJ2-7; v_call: TRBV20-1; cdr3_nt: TGCAGTGCTCGACGACTAGCGGGAGTTTACGAGCAGTACTTC; cdr3_aa: CSARRLAGVYEQYF
clone_size: many; d_call: .; j_call: TRBJ2-1; v_call: TRBV20-1; cdr3_nt: TGCAGTGCCCCCAGAGGCGGGGATGGGAATGAGCAGTTCTTC; cdr3_aa: CSAPRGGDGNEQFF
clone_size: few; d_call: .; j_call: TRBJ2-7; v_call: TRBV20-1; cdr3_nt: TGCAGTGCTAGAGGGGGGTTGGGGAACGAGCAGTACTTC; cdr3_aa: CSARGGLGNEQYF
clone_size: many; d_call: .; j_call: TRBJ1-1; v_call: TRBV5-8; cdr3_nt: TGTGCCAGCAGCGATCCCCATGGTGAAGCTTTCTTT; cdr3_aa: CASSDPHGEAFF
clone_size: many; d_call: .; j_call: TRBJ1-1; v_call: TRBV4-1; cdr3_nt: TGCGCCAGCAGCCGCTCTAACCCGACCTCAGAAGCTTTCTTT; cdr3_aa: CASSRSNPTSEAFF
clone_size: .; d_call: TRBD1; j_call: TRBJ2-7; v_call: TRBV7-9; cdr3_nt: TGTGCCAGCAGCCGATCGACCGACAGGGCCCGCTACGAGCAGTACTTC; cdr3_aa: CASSRSTDRARYEQYF
clone_size: few; d_call: TRBD1; j_call: TRBJ1-4; v_call: TRBV5-1; cdr3_nt: TGCGCCAGCAGCCGTACAGGGGGAATACGGGAAAAACTGTTTTTT; cdr3_aa: CASSRTGGIREKLFF
clone_size: .; d_call: .; j_call: TRBJ2-7; v_call: TRBV4-1; cdr3_nt: TGCGCCAGCAGCCAAGACAATACGGCCACCTACGAGCAGTACTTC; cdr3_aa: CASSQDNTATYEQYF
clone_size: many; d_call: .; j_call: TRBJ1-1; v_call: TRBV27; cdr3_nt: TGTGCCAGCAGTATTCCTGGGTTGAACACTGAAGCTTTCTTT; cdr3_aa: CASSIPGLNTEAFF
clone_size: many; d_call: TRBD1; j_call: TRBJ1-1; v_call: TRBV3-1; cdr3_nt: TGTGCCAGCAGCCAACTATGGCCGGGACAGGGTAGGGTCAACACTGAAGCTTTCTTT; cdr3_aa: CASSQLWPGQGRVNTEAFF